This paragraph covers one TCR beta chain sequence. The sample comes from a study of cytomegalovirus exposure and HLA in healthy donors. The CDR3 consists of 17 residues. The ends were cut back, 2 bases at V and 3 bases at J, with 18 bases in the middle. Germline V CDR1 and CDR2: SGHDT, YYEEEE. A multiplex PCR was run with 60 Vbeta primers and 13 Jbeta primers. Method: immunoSEQ multiplex PCR; TCRdb's copy keeps in-frame clones and lacks some. The sample has fewer than 180,000 clones, 79% seen once. The specimen sequenced was PBMCs. V and J are TRBV5-6 and TRBJ1-5, with no clear D. This sequence originates from a man aged 50 to 60 in good health and CMV-seropositive. CDR3 region: CASSLYPIDGDNQPQHF. The CDR3 nucleotides are TGTGCCAGCAGCTTATATCCCATAGACGGGGACAATCAGCCCCAGCATTTT.